This T cell receptor (beta chain) was observed in a study of shared clonotypes between healthy human individuals. Germline assignment: CDR1 MNHEY and CDR2 SVGAGI. J lost 5 bases, V lost 2 bases, and 3 bases had no gene match. This CDR3 has 14 residues. Comments on this clone: This specimen includes other DNA sequences encoding the same CDR3.

This table comes from immunoSEQ multiplex PCR, and its TCRdb copy is limited to in-frame clones, with some not included. The table records 2 million or so clones, 85% to 95% of them present only once. It was into CD45RA+ naive and CD45RA-negative memory subsets that the CD4+ cells were split. V usage is TRBV6-5 and J usage is TRBJ1-5; 7 nucleotides line up with TRBD1. This clonotype was obtained from a man between 18 and 35 years old in good health. The sequencing sample was made of naive CD4+ T cells sorted from blood. The subset denotes: CD45RA+ positively selected. For the CDR3, the DNA is TGTGCCAGCAGTTACCGGACAGGAGATCAGCCCCAGCATTTT. This codes for CASSYRTGDQPQHF.